The rows below give T cell receptor beta chains drawn from one sample of a study of cytomegalovirus exposure and HLA in healthy donors. The method was immunoSEQ multiplex PCR; TCRdb's version includes in-frame clones alone and lacks a portion of them. The sample includes 150,000 to 170,000 clones, around 84% of them seen just once. The material sequenced was PBMCs. These TCRs come from a woman aged 40 to 55 in good health and CMV-seropositive. CDR3s include the opening cysteine and the closing phenylalanine or tryptophan.

CDR3 protein	V gene	J gene
CATSRDPGKADTQYF	TRBV15	TRBJ2-3
CSVLSRTLTDTQYF	TRBV29-1	TRBJ2-3
CASSGTSASYEQYF	TRBV19	TRBJ2-7
CASRTTSSGNTIYF	TRBV7-9	TRBJ1-3
CATADRGYGSTF	TRBV19	TRBJ1-2
CASSSVISEKLFF	TRBV28	TRBJ1-4
CASSSQRYQETQYF	TRBV7-9	TRBJ2-5
CASSDGSLSGYTF	TRBV18	TRBJ1-2
CASSRGPDSPLHF	TRBV28	TRBJ1-6
CASSEYSGSMSDTQYF	TRBV5-4	TRBJ2-3
CASRGGRLRVNEQFF	TRBV6-5	TRBJ2-1
CASSQSKGLAGSTDTQYF	TRBV28	TRBJ2-3
CASSRGLAGTTYNEQFF	TRBV19	TRBJ2-1
CASSQDITYEQYF	TRBV5-4	TRBJ2-7
CSVQGLAGETEQYF	TRBV29-1	TRBJ2-7
CASSSGAGRTGELFF	TRBV19	TRBJ2-2
CAWAKLGAANEKLFF	TRBV30	TRBJ1-4
CASSLGDRVSGNTIYF	TRBV11-2	TRBJ1-3
CASMPTWSSYEQYF	TRBV6-1	TRBJ2-7
CASSIDGLRVFF	TRBV19	TRBJ2-1
CASSKGTFSQGRRELFF	TRBV21-1	TRBJ2-2
CATNRGPQETQYF	TRBV28	TRBJ2-5